This T cell receptor (beta chain) was observed in a study of shared clonotypes between healthy human individuals. For the study at large: A donor's plate count was three for CD4 naive and three for CD4 memory; CD8 naive had two and CD8 memory one.

Looked up from germline, CDR1 is LGHNA and CDR2 is YNFKEQ. The CDR3 has 17 residues. Deletions cut 0 bases from V and 2 bases from J, with 17 bases between. Selected positively for CCR7 and CD45RO-negative, naive CD8 cells excluded terminally differentiated effector memory CD45RA+ cells. In the sorted-subset replicate PCRs, around 220 ng DNA, around 30,000 T cell genomes, was used. TCRdb keeps only in-frame clones here, not all; method: immunoSEQ multiplex PCR. The data show roughly 2.1 million clones, 85% to 95% seen once. The TCR comes from a man younger than 35 in good health. Some clones in this sample may be carry-over from other donors' samples. The sequencing input was naive CD8+ T cells from PBMCs. The chain recombines TRBV4-2 with TRBJ2-7; TRBD1 might be the D (7 bases). CDR3 nucleotide sequence: TGTGCCAGCAGCCAAGAAGGCGGGACAGTATTTCCCTACGAGCAGTACTTC. Its protein product is CASSQEGGTVFPYEQYF.